This section outlines one TCR beta chain sequence together with its context. The sample belongs to a study of blood T cell repertoires in COVID-19. Study-level background: Nucleic acid was either cDNA or gDNA, and it came from T cells, B-cell-depleted T cells, or PBMCs.

Per the authors' pipeline: How many nucleated cells were present was estimated from reference gene primer amplification. Method: immunoSEQ multiplex PCR; TCRdb's copy keeps in-frame clones and lacks some. That table gives V, J and clone size, and the DNA gave D and trimming. This sample yields around 340,000 clones, of which 70% to 90% are seen a single time; around 7.4% belongs to the top ten. Germline V CDR1 and CDR2: WNHNN, SYGVQD (reference sequence). Trimming took 2 bases from V and 1 from J; bases not matched to a gene: 17. CDR3 size: 19 residues. What was sequenced was peripheral blood. The clonotype originates from a woman in her sixties with COVID-19, enrolled during active disease. J is TRBJ2-7 and V is TRBV10-1, with 7 bases lining up with TRBD2. The CDR3 DNA follows: TGCGCCAGCAGTGAGGGGGGGAGGGTAGTATTCCATAGGTCCTACGAGCAGTACTTC. Its translation is CASSEGGRVVFHRSYEQYF.